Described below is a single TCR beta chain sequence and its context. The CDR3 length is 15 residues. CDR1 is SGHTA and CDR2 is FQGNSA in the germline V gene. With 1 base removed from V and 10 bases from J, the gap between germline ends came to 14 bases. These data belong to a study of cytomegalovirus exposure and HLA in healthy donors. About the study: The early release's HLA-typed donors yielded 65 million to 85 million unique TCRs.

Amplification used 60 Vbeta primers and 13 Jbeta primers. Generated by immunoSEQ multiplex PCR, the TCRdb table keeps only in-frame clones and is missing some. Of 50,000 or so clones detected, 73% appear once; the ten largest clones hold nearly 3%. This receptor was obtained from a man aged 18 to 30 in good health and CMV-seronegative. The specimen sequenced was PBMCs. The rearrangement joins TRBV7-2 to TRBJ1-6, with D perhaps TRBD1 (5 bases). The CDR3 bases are TGTGCCAGCAGCTTAGTAGGCAGGGATCTATCACCCCTCCACTTT. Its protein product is CASSLVGRDLSPLHF.